One sample yielded the 14 T cell receptor beta chains listed below, sequenced in a study of CD4 T cells in relation to SARS-CoV-2 and coronaviruses. The table came from immunoSEQ multiplex PCR; TCRdb's copy has only in-frame clones and leaves some out. The sample shows tens of thousands of clones, about 90% of them seen only once. The sequencing sample was made of naive CD4+ T cells from PBMCs. The subset denotes: naive CD4+ T cells isolated by negative enrichment. Receptors originate from an adult with COVID-19.

The chain links TRBV9 to TRBJ2-3, with no clear D. V lost 0 bases, J lost 0 bases, and 8 bases lay in between. Germline CDR1 and CDR2: SGDLS and YYNGEE. The CDR3 runs 15 residues. The chain's CDR3 is CASSVDPGSTDTQYF. CDR3 bases: TGTGCCAGCAGCGTAGACCCGGGTAGCACAGATACGCAGTATTTT.

The rearrangement joins TRBV7-2 to TRBJ1-1; 10 bases agree with TRBD1. Germline assignment: CDR1 SGHTA and CDR2 FQGNSA. V gave up 5 bases and J gave up 4 bases; unmatched junction bases: 7. The CDR3 runs to 15 residues. In nucleotides, the CDR3 is TGTGCCAGCAGCCCAGGGACAGGGGCTGTCACTGAAGCTTTCTTT. This translates into CASSPGTGAVTEAFF.

The chain is built from TRBV5-8 and TRBJ2-5; tentatively, D is TRBD2 (5 bases). From germline, CDR1 is SGHTS and CDR2 YDEGEE. Trimming cost V 3 bases and J 6 bases, with 12 bases left between them. The CDR3 consists of 13 residues. The chain's CDR3 is CASSYGPGKTQYF. DNA for the CDR3: TGTGCCAGCAGCTACGGCCCCGGGAAGACCCAGTACTTC.

The chain links TRBV4-3 to TRBJ1-2, with D possibly being TRBD1 (6 bases). The CDR3 is 17 residues long. The V gene's germline CDR1 is LGHNA and CDR2 YSLEER. Trimming stripped 0 bases from V and 5 bases from J, with 19 bases between. The CDR3 DNA is TGCGCCAGCAGCCAAGATCAATTGGCAGGGGCCTCGTATGGCTACACCTTC. It codes for CASSQDQLAGASYGYTF.

This clone was detected once. V gene TRBV3-1 (or the pseudogene TRBV3-2) combines with J gene TRBJ2-7; D is undetermined. Germline CDR1 LGHDT, CDR2 YNNKEL (reference sequence). The CDR3 is 14 amino acids. Trimming pared 1 base from V and 3 bases from J, leaving 10 bases between. The CDR3 reads CASSQANRNYEQYF. For the CDR3, the DNA is TGTGCCAGCAGCCAAGCTAACAGAAACTACGAGCAGTACTTC.

V is TRBV5-1 and J is TRBJ2-6, with 8 bases aligning to TRBD1. The CDR3 totals 18 residues. The V gene end was trimmed by 4 bases and the J gene end by 1 base; junction bases not matched to a gene: 10. Per germline, CDR1 SGHRS and CDR2 YFSETQ. The CDR3 DNA sequence: TGCGCCAGCAGCCCCAGGGACAGGATCCTATCTGGGGCCAACGTCCTGACTTTC. This encodes CASSPRDRILSGANVLTF.

The rearrangement links TRBV6-5 to TRBJ1-2; a possible D gene is TRBD1 (5 bases). The CDR3 covers 12 residues. The V end lost 8 bases, the J end lost 4 bases, and 11 bases lay between the germline ends. Germline CDR1 MNHEY, CDR2 SVGAGI. This chain's CDR3 is CASWGSFYGYTF. For the CDR3, the DNA is TGTGCCAGCTGGGGCAGCTTCTATGGCTACACCTTC.

The gene calls are TRBV7-9 and TRBJ2-2; the match to TRBD1 covers 12 bases. Germline lookup yields CDR1 SEHNR and CDR2 FQNEAQ (reference sequence). With 6 bases clipped from V and 8 bases from J, the junction kept 19 bases outside the gene matches. The CDR3 has 19 residues. CDR3 DNA sequence: TGTGCCAGCAGGTGGGGACAGGGGGCAGACAGAAGGTCATCGGGGGAGCTGTTTTTT. It translates to CASRWGQGADRRSSGELFF.

This rearrangement joins TRBV6-5 to TRBJ2-3; unclear D gene. The CDR3 extends over 14 amino acids. Germline CDR1 reads MNHEY; CDR2 reads SVGAGI. V was trimmed by 0 bases and J by 3 bases, leaving 7 bases between them. This CDR3 is CASSYSPSTDTQYF. The CDR3 bases are TGTGCCAGCAGTTACTCGCCCTCAACAGATACGCAGTATTTT.

J is TRBJ2-7 and V is TRBV12-3 or TRBV12-4, with no clear D. Trimming removed 6 bases at V and 0 bases at J, with 9 bases between. This CDR3 is built from 13 residues. CDR3 sequence (DNA): TGTGCCAGCAGGGGCCATGGCTCCTACGAGCAGTACTTC. Amino acids: CASRGHGSYEQYF.

This chain connects TRBV5-1 to TRBJ2-1; 7 bases align to TRBD1. There are 17 residues in the CDR3. CDR1 and CDR2 (germline): SGHRS, YFSETQ. The trim removed 0 bases at V and 5 bases at J, leaving 11 bases unmatched. This chain's CDR3 is CASSLANRGVMNNEQFF. CDR3 in DNA: TGCGCCAGCAGCTTGGCCAACAGGGGAGTAATGAACAATGAGCAGTTCTTC.

The chain employs TRBV5-1 and TRBJ2-3; D is perhaps TRBD2 (5 bases). The CDR3 is 15 residues long. V shed 4 bases and J shed 0 bases, with 12 bases lying between them. In germline, CDR1 is SGHRS, CDR2 YFSETQ. The chain's CDR3 is CASSPTRTSTDTQYF. The CDR3 coding sequence is TGCGCCAGCAGCCCGACCCGGACTAGCACAGATACGCAGTATTTT. Together with reference TRBV5-1 and TRBJ2-3, the CDR3 gives the full variable domain: KAGVTQTPRYLIKTRGQQVTLSCSPISGHRSVSWYQQTPGQGLQFLFEYFSETQRNKGNFPGRFSGRQFSNSRSEMNVSTLELGDSALYLCASSPTRTSTDTQYFGPGTRLTVL.

This chain joins TRBV28 and TRBJ2-4; no clear D. Per the germline V gene, CDR1 is MDHEN and CDR2 is SYDVKM. The CDR3 spans 16 residues. The V gene lost 2 bases and the J gene lost 1 base, with 12 bases spanning the gap. The CDR3 region has the DNA TGTGCCAGCAGTTTAGGCCTTCGGTCGGCCAAAAACATTCAGTACTTC. Translated, it gives CASSLGLRSAKNIQYF. Drawing the rest from reference TRBV28 and TRBJ2-4, the complete variable domain is DVKVTQSSRYLVKRTGEKVFLECVQDMDHENMFWYRQDPGLGLRLIYFSYDVKMKEKGDIPEGYSVSREKKERFSLILESASTNQTSMYLCASSLGLRSAKNIQYFGAGTRLSVL.

J is TRBJ2-7 and V is TRBV5-1; D is unresolved. Germline V lookup: CDR1 SGHRS, CDR2 YFSETQ. V lost 0 bases to trimming and J lost 2 bases, with 9 bases between them. The CDR3 has 14 amino acids. The CDR3 reads CASSLGARPYEQYF. CDR3 nucleotides: TGCGCCAGCAGCTTGGGCGCACGTCCCTACGAGCAGTACTTC.